This T cell receptor beta chain was sequenced during a study of CD8 T cells in Susac syndrome. To note about this clonotype: Its cognate antigen is unknown.

RNA, at about 0.5 to 1 ug, was reverse transcribed with random hexamers. Across 54 Vbeta and 13 Jbeta, TCR beta CDR3 was amplified with immunoSEQ multiplex PCR. Using its own MiXCR run on the immunoSEQ multiplex PCR reads, TCRdb lists one record per CDR3 protein. Of roughly 2,500 distinct CDR3 sequences listed, 70% are singletons. Overall study findings and caveats: Susac-specific public clones in total CD8+ repertoires numbered some 15; in CD8+ TEMRA repertoires, they numbered about five.

The definition of memory subsets for TEMRA sorting was based on CD27 and CD45RA staining. Both sorted CD8+ TEMRA cells and total CD8+ cells were sequenced. Negative isolation was used for CD8+ and CD4+ T cells and FACS enrichment for TEMRA cells. Trimming pared 7 bases from V and 5 bases from J, leaving 17 bases between. CDR1 is SQVTM, CDR2 ANQGSEA, per germline. The CDR3 runs to 13 residues. The sequenced material came from CD8+ TEMRA cells from PBMCs. Subset specified: FACS-sorted terminally differentiated effector memory CD8+ T cells re-expressing CD45RA (CD8+ TEMRA). This sequence originates from a human donor with Susac syndrome. J is TRBJ2-5 and V is TRBV29-1, with D perhaps matching TRBD1 or TRBD2 (5 bases each). Written as DNA, the CDR3 is TGCAGCGCCGGGGCCTACCCGGGGGAGACCCAGTACTTC. Its protein is CSAGAYPGETQYF. The whole variable domain, remainder taken from reference TRBV29-1 and TRBJ2-5, is SAVISQKPSRDICQRGTSLTIQCQVDSQVTMMFWYRQQPGQSLTLIATANQGSEATYESGFVIDKFPISRPNLTFSTLTVSNMSPEDSSIYLCSAGAYPGETQYFGPGTRLLVL.